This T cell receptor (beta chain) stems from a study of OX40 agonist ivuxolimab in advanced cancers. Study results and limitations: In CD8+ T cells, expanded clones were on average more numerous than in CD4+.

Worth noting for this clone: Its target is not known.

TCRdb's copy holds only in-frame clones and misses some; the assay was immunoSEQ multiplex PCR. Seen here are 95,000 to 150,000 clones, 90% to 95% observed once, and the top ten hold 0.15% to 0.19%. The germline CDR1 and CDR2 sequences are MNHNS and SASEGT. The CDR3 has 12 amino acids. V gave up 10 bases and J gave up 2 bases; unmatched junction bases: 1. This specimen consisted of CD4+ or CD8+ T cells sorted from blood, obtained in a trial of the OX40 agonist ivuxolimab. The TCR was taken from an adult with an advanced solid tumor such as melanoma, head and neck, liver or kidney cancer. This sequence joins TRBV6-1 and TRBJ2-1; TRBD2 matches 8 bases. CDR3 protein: CATGGPYNEQFF. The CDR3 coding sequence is TGTGCCACGGGGGGGCCCTACAATGAGCAGTTCTTC.